This TCR beta chain was sequenced for a study of PD-L1 blockade in urothelial cancer. Germline V CDR1 and CDR2: MNHNS, SASEGT. This CDR3 contains 14 residues. Deletions cut 4 bases from V and 1 base from J, with 11 bases between. This sample's time point: peripheral blood 6 weeks after treatment start. Regarding the study as a whole: Below-median pretreatment blood TCR clonality was a predictor of better survival.

Only in-frame clones appear in the TCRdb table, and some are missing; sequencing was by immunoSEQ multiplex PCR. The sample includes about 48,000 clones, roughly 80% of them seen just once. About this clone: Its target is not known.

This sequence was found in a man between 65 and 85 years old with urothelial cancer. This chain connects TRBV6-1 to TRBJ2-7, with D perhaps matching TRBD1 (5 bases). Here the sequenced sample was PBMCs, taken around atezolizumab (anti-PD-L1) treatment. The CDR3 DNA follows: TGTGCCAGCAGTGGGTCACAGGATTCCTACGAGCAGTACTTC. Its protein product is CASSGSQDSYEQYF.